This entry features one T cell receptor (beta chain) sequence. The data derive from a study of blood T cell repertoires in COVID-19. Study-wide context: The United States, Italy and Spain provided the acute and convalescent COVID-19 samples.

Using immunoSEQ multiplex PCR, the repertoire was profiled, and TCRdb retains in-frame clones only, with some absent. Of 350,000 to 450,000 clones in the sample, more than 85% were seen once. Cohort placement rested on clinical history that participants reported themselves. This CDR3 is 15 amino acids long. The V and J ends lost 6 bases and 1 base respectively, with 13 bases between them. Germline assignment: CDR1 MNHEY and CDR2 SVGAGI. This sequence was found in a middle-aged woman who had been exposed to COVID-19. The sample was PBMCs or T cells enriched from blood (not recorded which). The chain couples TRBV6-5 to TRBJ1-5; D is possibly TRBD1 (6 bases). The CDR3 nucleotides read TGTGCCAGCAGGGACACAGGGCTGAGCAATCAGCCCCAGCATTTT. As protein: CASRDTGLSNQPQHF.